These T cell receptor beta chains were read from a single sample in a study of cytomegalovirus exposure and HLA in healthy donors. Repertoires were generated with immunoSEQ multiplex PCR, while TCRdb's copy carries only in-frame clones and drops some. The table lists 55,000 to 80,000 clones, approximately 81% of them singletons. The specimen was PBMCs. Every receptor here comes from a woman in her twenties or thirties in good health and CMV-seropositive. Both conserved end residues are part of each CDR3. Fields, in order: V gene, D gene, clone size, J gene, CDR3 protein, CDR3 DNA. The D gene is left open where the match is weak. Where a row states a size, it is once, few, many or the class of an expanded clone; other rows omit it.

TRBV7-9,NA,NA,TRBJ1-5,CASSIQGSNQPQHF,TGTGCCAGCAGCATACAGGGTAGCAATCAGCCCCAGCATTTT
TRBV7-9,NA,NA,TRBJ2-7,CASGDGNYEQYF,TGTGCCAGCGGAGACGGCAACTACGAGCAGTACTTC
TRBV6-1,NA,NA,TRBJ2-6,CASSEWAGARALGANVLTF,TGTGCCAGCAGTGAATGGGCAGGGGCGCGTGCTCTGGGGGCCAACGTCCTGACTTTC
TRBV15,TRBD2,NA,TRBJ2-1,CATSFPTLAGLNNEQFF,TGTGCCACCAGCTTTCCGACTTTAGCGGGACTGAACAATGAGCAGTTCTTC
TRBV15,NA,few,TRBJ2-3,CATSRLGTKTDTQYF,TGTGCCACCAGCAGATTAGGGACAAAAACAGATACGCAGTATTTT
TRBV19,TRBD2,NA,TRBJ2-7,CASSWGLAGSYEQYF,TGTGCCAGTAGTTGGGGACTAGCGGGCTCCTACGAGCAGTACTTC
TRBV28,NA,NA,TRBJ2-4,CASSLYTGLAKNIQYF,TGTGCCAGCAGTTTATACACAGGGTTAGCCAAAAACATTCAGTACTTC
TRBV21-1,NA,NA,TRBJ2-5,CAREETQYF,TGTGCCAGGGAGGAGACCCAGTACTTC
TRBV7-6,NA,NA,TRBJ2-2,CASSPRTDYTGELFF,TGTGCCAGCAGCCCCCGGACGGACTACACCGGGGAGCTGTTTTTT
TRBV4-2,TRBD2,NA,TRBJ2-5,CASSQPPGLAGGETQYF,TGTGCCAGCAGCCAGCCCCCGGGACTAGCGGGAGGGGAGACCCAGTACTTC
TRBV7-3,NA,NA,TRBJ2-1,CASSLSDRREQFF,TGTGCCAGCAGCTTAAGTGATAGGAGAGAGCAGTTCTTC
TRBV7-9,NA,NA,TRBJ2-3,CASSGGSFTDTQYF,TGTGCCAGCAGCGGGGGCAGCTTCACAGATACGCAGTATTTT
TRBV7-9,TRBD2,NA,TRBJ2-7,CASSGLAGVKSEQYF,TGTGCCAGCAGCGGACTAGCGGGAGTCAAATCCGAGCAGTACTTC
TRBV6-5,NA,NA,TRBJ1-6,CASSSTRTGNSPLHF,TGTGCCAGCAGCTCTACGCGAACAGGGAATTCACCCCTCCACTTT
TRBV27,TRBD2,few,TRBJ2-1,CASRQGTSGGYNEQFF,TGTGCCAGCAGGCAAGGGACTAGCGGAGGCTACAATGAGCAGTTCTTC
TRBV28,NA,NA,TRBJ1-1,CASSLLGREAFF,TGTGCCAGCAGTTTGTTGGGGAGAGAAGCTTTCTTT
TRBV29-1,NA,NA,TRBJ1-2,CSVLTGAGYGYTF,TGCAGCGTGCTGACGGGAGCTGGCTATGGCTACACCTTC
TRBV6-5,NA,once,TRBJ2-6,CASSWRGGGANVLTF,TGTGCCAGCAGTTGGAGGGGGGGTGGGGCCAACGTCCTGACTTTC
TRBV10-3,TRBD1,NA,TRBJ2-5,CAISVRWDRGETQYF,TGTGCCATCAGTGTCCGATGGGACAGGGGGGAGACCCAGTACTTC
TRBV5-1,NA,NA,TRBJ1-3,CASSLRGGSGNTIYF,TGCGCCAGCAGCTTGAGGGGGGGCTCTGGAAACACCATATATTTT
TRBV9,TRBD2,NA,TRBJ2-1,CASSSGGAGLGLAGVKNEQFF,TGTGCCAGCAGCTCAGGGGGCGCCGGGTTGGGGCTAGCGGGAGTAAAGAATGAGCAGTTCTTC
TRBV10-2,TRBD2,few,TRBJ2-2,CASKAGGPTGELFF,TGCGCCAGCAAGGCGGGAGGGCCCACCGGGGAGCTGTTTTTT
TRBV6-6,TRBD1,NA,TRBJ2-5,CASRRQGIQETQYF,TGTGCCAGCAGGCGACAGGGGATACAAGAGACCCAGTACTTC
TRBV6-6,NA,NA,TRBJ2-2,CATRGGELFF,TGTGCCACCCGGGGGGGGGAGCTGTTTTTT
TRBV27,TRBD2,NA,TRBJ2-2,CASSPRLAGGPGELFF,TGTGCCAGCAGTCCTCGACTAGCGGGAGGGCCCGGGGAGCTGTTTTTT
TRBV7-3,TRBD1,NA,TRBJ1-2,CASSFDSGGGYTF,TGTGCCAGCAGCTTCGACTCAGGGGGAGGCTACACCTTC
TRBV19,TRBD1,NA,TRBJ2-7,CASSHRGRYEQYF,TGTGCCAGTAGCCACAGGGGGCGGTACGAGCAGTACTTC
TRBV9,NA,NA,TRBJ2-3,CASSVEELVSTDTQYF,TGTGCCAGCAGCGTAGAGGAACTAGTTAGCACAGATACGCAGTATTTT
TRBV4-1,NA,few,TRBJ1-1,CASSQDAGREEAFF,TGCGCCAGCAGCCAAGATGCGGGGAGGGAAGAAGCTTTCTTT
TRBV7-9,NA,NA,TRBJ2-1,CASLTAGNINEQFF,TGTGCCAGCCTGACCGCCGGGAACATCAATGAGCAGTTCTTC
TRBV10-3,TRBD1,few,TRBJ2-1,CAIGETGSAYNEQFF,TGTGCCATCGGGGAGACAGGGAGCGCCTACAATGAGCAGTTCTTC
TRBV7-2,TRBD1,NA,TRBJ1-5,CASSQRTGGIHSNQPQHF,TGTGCCAGCAGCCAAAGGACAGGGGGGATTCATAGCAATCAGCCCCAGCATTTT
TRBV7-9,NA,NA,TRBJ2-7,CASSFGTGAIGYF,NA
TRBV6-1,TRBD1,few,TRBJ1-5,CASTFDRDGQPQHF,TGTGCCAGCACCTTTGACAGGGATGGTCAGCCCCAGCATTTT
TRBV6-1,NA,NA,TRBJ1-5,CASNQGFNQPQHF,TGTGCCAGCAACCAGGGTTTCAATCAGCCCCAGCATTTT
TRBV28,TRBD1,NA,TRBJ1-4,CASNQDRGNEKLFF,TGTGCCAGCAATCAGGACAGGGGAAATGAAAAACTGTTTTTT
TRBV10-3,TRBD2,NA,TRBJ2-1,CAISESGGRGYNEQFF,TGTGCCATCAGTGAGTCGGGGGGGAGAGGCTACAATGAGCAGTTCTTC
TRBV27,NA,once,TRBJ1-5,CASSLSGQSNQPQHF,TGTGCCAGCAGTTTATCAGGACAGAGCAATCAGCCCCAGCATTTT
TRBV10-3,TRBD1,NA,TRBJ1-2,CAIRTGESGYTF,TGTGCCATCCGGACAGGGGAGAGCGGCTACACCTTC
TRBV5-1,TRBD1,NA,TRBJ2-3,CASSFTPWTGRESTDTQYF,TGCGCCAGCAGCTTTACCCCATGGACAGGGCGAGAGAGCACAGATACGCAGTATTTT
TRBV29-1,NA,NA,TRBJ2-1,CSAQAGSSYNEQFF,TGCAGCGCCCAGGCGGGTAGTTCCTACAATGAGCAGTTCTTC
TRBV7-2,NA,once,TRBJ2-6,CASSASRGYSGANVLTF,TGTGCCAGCAGCGCAAGCAGGGGTTACTCTGGGGCCAACGTCCTGACTTTC
TRBV2,TRBD2,many,TRBJ2-3,CAGGLAGTDTQYF,TGTGCCGGAGGACTAGCCGGCACAGATACGCAGTATTTT
TRBV29-1,TRBD1,NA,TRBJ1-2,CSVRQGYGYTF,TGCAGCGTTCGACAGGGATATGGCTACACCTTC
TRBV30,NA,few,TRBJ2-7,CAWRTASSYEQYF,TGTGCCTGGAGGACTGCTAGCTCCTACGAGCAGTACTTC
TRBV25-1,NA,NA,TRBJ1-5,CASSEYPGNQPQHF,TGTGCCAGCAGTGAATATCCGGGCAATCAGCCCCAGCATTTT
TRBV30,NA,NA,TRBJ1-5,CAWNPGQSSNQPQHF,TGTGCCTGGAATCCCGGACAGAGTAGCAATCAGCCCCAGCATTTT
TRBV28,NA,NA,TRBJ1-4,CASHGQKNEKLFF,TGTGCCAGCCACGGACAGAAAAATGAAAAACTGTTTTTT
TRBV7-8,NA,NA,TRBJ2-7,CASSPYRYEQYF,TGTGCCAGCAGCCCTTACAGGTACGAGCAGTACTTC
TRBV28,TRBD1,once,TRBJ1-2,CASSLLGQPYGYTF,TGTGCCAGCAGTTTATTGGGACAGCCCTATGGCTACACCTTC
TRBV7-2,NA,NA,TRBJ2-3,CASSPGQGRVNTQYF,TGTGCCAGCAGCCCTGGACAAGGCCGTGTAAATACGCAGTATTTT
TRBV18,NA,NA,TRBJ2-3,CASSPRQAQVLTDTQYF,TGTGCCAGCTCACCTAGACAGGCACAGGTCCTCACAGATACGCAGTATTTT
TRBV5-1,TRBD2,once,TRBJ2-7,CASRQPSGSYEQYF,TGCGCCAGCAGACAACCTAGCGGGTCCTACGAGCAGTACTTC
TRBV6-6,NA,NA,TRBJ2-2,CASRRRGNTGELFF,TGTGCCAGCAGACGCCGGGGAAACACCGGGGAGCTGTTTTTT
TRBV28,TRBD1,NA,TRBJ1-4,CASSPGQGYEKLFF,TGTGCCAGCAGTCCGGGACAGGGTTATGAAAAACTGTTTTTT
TRBV5-1,NA,NA,TRBJ2-7,CASSDSGLSYEQYF,TGCGCCAGCAGTGATAGCGGATTGAGCTACGAGCAGTACTTC